This T cell receptor beta chain came from a study of blood T cells in healthy people across ages. For the second PCR, which ran for roughly 7 to 11 cycles, a sample-barcoded 5' primer and a J-beta primer mix were used. TCRdb independently ran MiXCR on the 5' RACE reads; one entry per CDR3 protein. This table holds some 710,000 distinct CDR3 sequences, about 42% found once. CDR3 size: 16 residues. Germline CDR1 ENHRY, CDR2 SYGVKD. Trimming shortened V by 4 bases and J by 7 bases, and 20 bases separated the two germline ends. This clonotype was seen a handful of times. This clonotype was obtained from a man aged 80 or over in good health. Input material: blood. The chain uses TRBV10-3 and TRBJ2-1; tentatively, D is TRBD2 (7 bases). CDR3 DNA: TGTGCCATCAGTGCCCCCCGGGGGGCCACGACGAATGAGCAGTTCTTC. Encoded protein: CAISAPRGATTNEQFF.